What follows is one T cell receptor (beta chain) and its context. This record belongs to a study of cytomegalovirus exposure and HLA in healthy donors. Background on the study: Per a later analysis, the 666 first-cohort and some 130 validation repertoires shared one platform.

The method was immunoSEQ multiplex PCR; TCRdb's version includes in-frame clones alone and lacks a portion of them. The sample contains 160,000 or so clones, more than 70% of which appear only once. This clonotype was sampled from a man aged 18 to 30 in good health and CMV-seronegative. The sequenced sample consisted of PBMCs.

The DNA of the CDR3 is TGTGCCAGCAGTCAACAGGGAAGTGTCACTGAAGCTTTCTTT. It is translated as CASSQQGSVTEAFF. V is TRBV6-5 and J is TRBJ1-1; D is possibly TRBD1 (6 bases). This CDR3 spans 14 amino acids. Germline-derived CDR1 and CDR2 are MNHEY and SVGAGI. V was pared by 5 bases and J by 4 bases, with 14 bases between.